This TCR beta chain came from a study of blood T cell repertoires in COVID-19. At the level of the study: Sites across the United States, Italy and Spain contributed samples from acute and convalescent COVID-19. T cells, B-cell-depleted T cells, or PBMCs provided the cDNA or gDNA that served as material.

Repertoires were generated with immunoSEQ multiplex PCR, while TCRdb's copy carries only in-frame clones and drops some. Of approximately 300,000 clones in the sample, about nine tenths are singletons; the top ten hold roughly 5.2%. CDR1 and CDR2 from the germline V gene are SGHKS and YYEKEE (reference sequence). V gave up 0 bases and J gave up 0 bases, with 9 bases separating them. This CDR3 is 15 amino acids long. The participants were between roughly 18 and 100 years old and came from roughly 24 US areas. The study counted Cohort 3 donors as recovered given two negative PCRs, clearance, or symptom resolution.

This chain links TRBV5-5 with TRBJ1-1; D is unresolved. This clonotype was obtained from a man aged 55 to 69 who had recovered from COVID-19. The sequenced material came from PBMCs or T cells enriched from blood (not recorded which). The CDR3 nucleotides are TGTGCCAGCAGCTTGGAACACGTCCTGAACACTGAAGCTTTCTTT. It translates to CASSLEHVLNTEAFF.